This TCR beta chain was identified in a study of sequential checkpoint blockade in melanoma. Study-wide background: Patients were randomized 1:1 to nivolumab-then-ipilimumab or ipilimumab-then-nivolumab first-line. Fewer than 25 patients had tumor biopsies before treatment and at week 13. DNA from 91 pretreatment tumor samples underwent TCRβ immunosequencing.

The CDR3 length is 15 residues. The trim removed 2 bases at V and 3 bases at J, leaving 5 bases unmatched. Germline CDR1 reads KGHSH; CDR2 reads LQKENI. Treatment here: randomized to nivolumab then ipilimumab (arm A) or the reverse (arm B). No patient had prior DNA-damaging chemotherapy. TCRdb's copy holds only in-frame clones and misses some; the assay was immunoSEQ multiplex PCR. Of around 2,800 clones listed, roughly 29% are singletons. The V and J genes are TRBV18 and TRBJ2-7, with TRBD1 identical over 9 bases. This receptor was identified in a human donor with melanoma. This material consisted of tumor tissue (inferred from file names), taken from a patient given nivolumab and ipilimumab in sequence. This CDR3 reads CASSPGGTGIYEQYF. The CDR3 DNA follows: TGTGCCAGCTCACCAGGGGGGACAGGGATCTACGAGCAGTACTTC.